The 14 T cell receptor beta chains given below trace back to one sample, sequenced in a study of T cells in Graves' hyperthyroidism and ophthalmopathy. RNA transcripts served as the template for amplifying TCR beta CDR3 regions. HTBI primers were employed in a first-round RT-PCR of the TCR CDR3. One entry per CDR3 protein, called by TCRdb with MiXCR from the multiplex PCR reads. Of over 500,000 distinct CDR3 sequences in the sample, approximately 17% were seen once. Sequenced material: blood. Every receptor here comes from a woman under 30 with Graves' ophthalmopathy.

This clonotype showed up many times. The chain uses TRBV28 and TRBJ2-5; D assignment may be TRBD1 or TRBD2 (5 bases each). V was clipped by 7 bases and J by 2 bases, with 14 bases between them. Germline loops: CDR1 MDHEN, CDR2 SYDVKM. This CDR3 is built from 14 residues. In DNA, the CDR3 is TGTGCCAGCACCCGGGACGGAAGGCAAGAGACCCAGTACTTC. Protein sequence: CASTRDGRQETQYF.

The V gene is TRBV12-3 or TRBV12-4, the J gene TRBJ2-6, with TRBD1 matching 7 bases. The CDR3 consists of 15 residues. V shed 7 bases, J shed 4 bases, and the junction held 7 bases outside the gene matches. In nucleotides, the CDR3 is TGTGCCAGCACCATCACAGGGGCCGGGGCCAACGTCCTGACTTTC. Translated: CASTITGAGANVLTF.

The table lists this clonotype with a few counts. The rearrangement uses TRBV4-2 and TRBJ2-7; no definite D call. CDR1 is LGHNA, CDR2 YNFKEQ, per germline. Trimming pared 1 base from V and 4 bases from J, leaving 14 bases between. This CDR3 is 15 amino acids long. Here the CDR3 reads CASSQGDKGIYEQYF. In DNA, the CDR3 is TGTGCCAGCAGCCAAGGTGACAAAGGGATTTACGAGCAGTACTTC.

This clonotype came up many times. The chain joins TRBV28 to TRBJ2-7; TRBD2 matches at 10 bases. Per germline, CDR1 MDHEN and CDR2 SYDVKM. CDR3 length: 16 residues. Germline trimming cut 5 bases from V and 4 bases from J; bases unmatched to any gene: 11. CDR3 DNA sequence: TGTGCCAGCAGTCCCCAACCGGGACTAGCGAGATACGAGCAGTACTTC. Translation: CASSPQPGLARYEQYF.

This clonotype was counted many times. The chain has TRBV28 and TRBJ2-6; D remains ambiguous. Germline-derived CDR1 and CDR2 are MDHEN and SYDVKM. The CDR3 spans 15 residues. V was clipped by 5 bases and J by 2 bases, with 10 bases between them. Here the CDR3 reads CASSTTGAGANVLTF. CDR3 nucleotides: TGTGCCAGCAGTACGACGGGCGCTGGGGCCAACGTCCTGACTTTC.

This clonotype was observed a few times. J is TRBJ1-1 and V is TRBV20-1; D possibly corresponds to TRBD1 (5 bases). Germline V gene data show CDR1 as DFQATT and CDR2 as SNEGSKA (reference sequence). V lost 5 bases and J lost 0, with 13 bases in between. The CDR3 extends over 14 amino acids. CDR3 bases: TGCAGTGCTCCCGGGGCAAGTATGAACACTGAAGCTTTCTTT. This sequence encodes CSAPGASMNTEAFF.

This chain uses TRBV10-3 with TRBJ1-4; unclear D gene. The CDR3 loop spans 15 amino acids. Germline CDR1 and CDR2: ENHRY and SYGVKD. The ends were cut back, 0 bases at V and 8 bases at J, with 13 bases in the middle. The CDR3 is CAISESFGGFEKLFF. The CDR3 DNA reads TGTGCCATCAGTGAGTCGTTCGGAGGGTTCGAAAAACTGTTTTTT.

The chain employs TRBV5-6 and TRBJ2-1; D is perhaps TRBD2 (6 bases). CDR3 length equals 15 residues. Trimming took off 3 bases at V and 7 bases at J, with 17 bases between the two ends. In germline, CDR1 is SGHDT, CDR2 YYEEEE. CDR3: CASSYRTTLQNEQFF. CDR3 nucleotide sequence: TGTGCCAGCAGCTATCGGACTACCTTACAAAATGAGCAGTTCTTC.

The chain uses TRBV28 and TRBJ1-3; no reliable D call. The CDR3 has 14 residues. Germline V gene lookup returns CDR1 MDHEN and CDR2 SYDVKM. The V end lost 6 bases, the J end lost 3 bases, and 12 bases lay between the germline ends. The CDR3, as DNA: TGTGCCAGCAGACTCAACGGGATTGGAAACACCATATATTTT. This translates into CASRLNGIGNTIYF.

The CDR3 spells CASSPRQVTIYGYTF. CDR3 in DNA: TGTGCCAGCAGTCCCCGACAGGTTACTATCTATGGCTACACCTTC. The V and J genes are TRBV12-3 or TRBV12-4 and TRBJ1-2, with a weak D call TRBD1 (6 bases). There are 15 residues in the CDR3. With 5 bases removed from V and 4 bases from J, the gap between germline ends came to 17 bases.

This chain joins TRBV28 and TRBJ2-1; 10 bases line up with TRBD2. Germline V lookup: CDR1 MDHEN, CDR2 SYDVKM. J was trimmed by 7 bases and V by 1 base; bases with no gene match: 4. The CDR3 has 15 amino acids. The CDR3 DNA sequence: TGTGCCAGCAGTTTATTGAGCGGGGGGGCAAATGAGCAGTTCTTC. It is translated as CASSLLSGGANEQFF.

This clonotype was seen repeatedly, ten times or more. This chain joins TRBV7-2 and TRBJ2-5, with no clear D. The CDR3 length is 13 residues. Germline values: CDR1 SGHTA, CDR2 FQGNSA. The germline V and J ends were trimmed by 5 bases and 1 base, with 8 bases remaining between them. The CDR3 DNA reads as TGTGCCAGCAGCGTAGAGGCCCAAGAGACCCAGTACTTC. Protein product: CASSVEAQETQYF.

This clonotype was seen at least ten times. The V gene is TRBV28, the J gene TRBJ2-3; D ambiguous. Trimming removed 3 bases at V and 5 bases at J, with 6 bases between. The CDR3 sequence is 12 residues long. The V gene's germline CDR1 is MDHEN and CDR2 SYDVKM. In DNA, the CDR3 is TGTGCCAGCAGTTTTGCCGGAGATACGCAGTATTTT. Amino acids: CASSFAGDTQYF.

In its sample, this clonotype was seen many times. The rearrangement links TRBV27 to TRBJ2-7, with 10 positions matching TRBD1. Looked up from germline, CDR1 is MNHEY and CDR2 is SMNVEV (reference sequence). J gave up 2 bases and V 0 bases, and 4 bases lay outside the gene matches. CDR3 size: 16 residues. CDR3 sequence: CASSLSGDRGPYEQYF. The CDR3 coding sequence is TGTGCCAGCAGTTTATCGGGGGACAGGGGCCCCTACGAGCAGTACTTC.